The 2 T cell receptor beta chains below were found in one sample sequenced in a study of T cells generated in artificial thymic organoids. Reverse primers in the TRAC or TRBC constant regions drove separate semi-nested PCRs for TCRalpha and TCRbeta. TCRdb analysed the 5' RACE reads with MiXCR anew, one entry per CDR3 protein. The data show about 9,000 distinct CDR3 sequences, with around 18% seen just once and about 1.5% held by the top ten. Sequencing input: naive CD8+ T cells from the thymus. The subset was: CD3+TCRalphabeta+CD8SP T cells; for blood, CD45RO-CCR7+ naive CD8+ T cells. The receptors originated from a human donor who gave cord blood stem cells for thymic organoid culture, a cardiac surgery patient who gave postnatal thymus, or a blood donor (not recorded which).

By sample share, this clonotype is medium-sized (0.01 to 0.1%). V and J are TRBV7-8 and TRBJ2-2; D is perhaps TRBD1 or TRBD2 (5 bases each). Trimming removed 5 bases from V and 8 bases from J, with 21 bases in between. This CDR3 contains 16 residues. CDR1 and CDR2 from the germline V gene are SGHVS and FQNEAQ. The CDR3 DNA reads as TGTGCCAGCAGCCCTTATGGGACGCCCTCACCTGGGGAGCTGTTTTTT. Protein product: CASSPYGTPSPGELFF.

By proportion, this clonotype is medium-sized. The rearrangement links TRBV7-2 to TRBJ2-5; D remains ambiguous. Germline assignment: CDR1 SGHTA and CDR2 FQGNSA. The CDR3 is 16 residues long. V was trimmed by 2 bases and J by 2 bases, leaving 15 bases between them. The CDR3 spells CASSLRLPVGQETQYF. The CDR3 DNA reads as TGTGCCAGCAGCTTAAGGCTCCCTGTGGGTCAAGAGACCCAGTACTTC.